Listed below are T cell receptor beta chains from one sample, sequenced in a study of shared clonotypes between healthy human individuals. Some clones are missing from TCRdb's copy, which holds only in-frame ones; the method was immunoSEQ multiplex PCR. The sample lists approximately 650,000 clones, roughly 96% occurring once. Sample: naive CD8+ T cells sorted from blood. The receptors shown here come from a woman in her 30s in good health. Both conserved end residues are trimmed from each CDR3. The order of the fields is V gene, J gene, CDR3 protein.

TRBV19	TRBJ1-5	ASSIVNQGNQPQH
TRBV28	TRBJ2-7	ASSGGGSSYEQY
TRBV7-8	TRBJ2-1	ASSLEGLAAYNEQF
TRBV9	TRBJ2-1	ASSGTTSYNEQF
TRBV2	TRBJ2-6	ASSAGAGANVLT
TRBV5-6	TRBJ2-5	ASSLRLAVMGETQY
TRBV4-1	TRBJ2-7	ASSQDFTGRGNEQY
TRBV5-8	TRBJ2-2	ASILPRGTGELF
TRBV19	TRBJ2-3	ASSEPLVTDTQY
TRBV15	TRBJ1-2	ATSRDLSLGRNYT
TRBV6-4	TRBJ2-1	ASSRRLARYNEQF
TRBV6-5	TRBJ2-7	ASSYDPTGYYEQY
TRBV27	TRBJ2-1	ASSLTLGTPYNEQF
TRBV28	TRBJ1-1	ASNGLNTEAF
TRBV7-9	TRBJ2-1	ASSGVSGGSSYNEQF